These T cell receptor beta chains were read from a single sample in a study of PD-1 blockade in classical Hodgkin lymphoma. Clones were read by immunoSEQ multiplex PCR, and TCRdb kept only the in-frame ones, dropping some. The sample has 15,000 to 20,000 clones, about four fifths seen once. Sequencing was performed on peripheral blood mononuclear cells (PBMCs). The receptors here all came from a human donor with classical Hodgkin lymphoma. Each CDR3 is given with its conserved first and last residue. The D gene is left open where the match is weak. Clone size, where shown, is once, few, many, or a class for clones that have expanded.

d_gene,j_gene,v_gene,abundance,CDR3nt,CDR3aa
-,TRBJ2-7,TRBV6-4,-,TGTGCCAGCACCCCCGGCGAGCAGTACTTC,CASTPGEQYF
-,TRBJ2-1,TRBV6-6,-,TGTGCCAGCAGTAGGAGGGGGGTATCAGAAGAGCAGTTCTTC,CASSRRGVSEEQFF
-,TRBJ1-3,TRBV2,few,TGTGCCAGGGCCCCCCCAGGTTCTGGAAACACCATATATTTT,CARAPPGSGNTIYF
-,TRBJ1-2,TRBV5-4,-,TGTGCCAGCAGCTTGGAGGGCAGGGCGAGTAGGGGCTACACCTTC,CASSLEGRASRGYTF
-,TRBJ1-3,TRBV21-1,few,TGTGCCAGCAGCGGGACAGGGACATCTGGAAACACCATATATTTT,CASSGTGTSGNTIYF
TRBD1,TRBJ2-5,TRBV7-9,once,TGTGCCAGCACCCTCCTAGAGGGGGCGGAGGAGACCCAGTACTTC,CASTLLEGAEETQYF
-,TRBJ2-2,TRBV7-6,-,TGTGCCAGCAGCTTAGTAGAGACCGGGGAGCTGTTTTTT,CASSLVETGELFF
-,TRBJ2-1,TRBV9,-,TGTGCCAGCAGCGGAGGAGGGGGCTACAATGAGCAGTTCTTC,CASSGGGGYNEQFF
-,TRBJ2-1,TRBV5-8,-,TGTGCCAGCAGCTCCGAGGGACACCATAACTACAATGAGCAGTTCTTC,CASSSEGHHNYNEQFF
TRBD1,TRBJ2-5,TRBV7-8,-,TGTGCCAGCATCCCGGACAGGGGGCTCTTCGAGACCCAGTACTTC,CASIPDRGLFETQYF
TRBD2,TRBJ2-1,TRBV7-6,-,TGTGCCAGCAGCTTAACCGGGACTAGACCCGATGAGCAGTTCTTC,CASSLTGTRPDEQFF
-,TRBJ1-2,TRBV6-6,-,TGTGCCAGCAGTAAGTCGGACGGAGTCTATGGCTACACCTTC,CASSKSDGVYGYTF
-,TRBJ1-5,TRBV4-1,-,TGCGCCAGCAGCCAAGATGGAATAGGGGGAGATCAGCCCCAGCATTTT,CASSQDGIGGDQPQHF
TRBD2,TRBJ2-1,TRBV6-5,-,TGTGCCAGCAGTTACTCGCGGGAGGGCTACAATGAGCAGTTCTTC,CASSYSREGYNEQFF
-,TRBJ2-4,TRBV1,-,TGCACCAGCAGCCAGGGATCACCGGGACCGCGAGCCTTACTAGCCAAAAACATTCAGTACTTC,CTSSQGSPGPRALLAKNIQYF
-,TRBJ1-1,TRBV4-2,-,TGTGCCAGCAGCCTAGGGGTAGGCGCTTTCTTT,CASSLGVGAFF
-,TRBJ2-5,TRBV18,-,TGTGCCAGCTCACCACCCCCAGGCCAAGAGACCCAGTACTTC,CASSPPPGQETQYF
-,TRBJ1-3,TRBV2,-,TGTGCCAGCAATGGGGGGGCTGGAAACACCATATATTTT,CASNGGAGNTIYF
-,TRBJ1-3,TRBV29-1,-,TGCAGCGTTTCGAGAACGGCAGGGAGAGGAAACACCATATATTTT,CSVSRTAGRGNTIYF
-,TRBJ1-2,TRBV6-1,medium-sized,TGTGCCAGCAGTGAAGGCGACAGCCTAAGCCATGGCTACACCTTC,CASSEGDSLSHGYTF
-,TRBJ2-5,TRBV5-1,-,TGCGCCAGCAGCCCGGATACACCACAACAAGAGACCCAGTACTTC,CASSPDTPQQETQYF
-,TRBJ2-1,TRBV10-3,few,TGTGCCATCAGTGAGTCAGTAGGGGGGTTCTCTGAGCAGTTCTTC,CAISESVGGFSEQFF
TRBD2,TRBJ2-1,TRBV4-1,-,TGCGCCAGCAGCCAAGAGAAAGCGGGAGTACGGCATGAGCAGTTCTTC,CASSQEKAGVRHEQFF
TRBD1,TRBJ1-3,TRBV11-2,-,TGTGCCAGCAGCTTAATCAGGGGGCGAAGTGGAAACACCATATATTTT,CASSLIRGRSGNTIYF
-,TRBJ2-1,TRBV6-5,once,TGTGCCAGCAGTTACGGAACATACAATGAGCAGTTCTTC,CASSYGTYNEQFF
TRBD2,TRBJ2-1,TRBV18,-,TGTGCCAGCTCACTTACTAGCGGGAGTCTCGATGAGCAGTTCTTC,CASSLTSGSLDEQFF
-,TRBJ2-1,TRBV5-1,few,TGCGCCAGCAGTGACTCTGGCGCCGCTGAGCAGTTCTTC,CASSDSGAAEQFF